The 15 T cell receptor beta chains reported below all come from one sample, sequenced in a study of Ad26.COV2.S vaccination and SARS-CoV-2 variants. Treatment: some 20 received Ad26.COV2.S at low or high dose, single or two shots; 5 received placebo; per-sample allocation not given. Samples were taken on day 63 after the first vaccine or placebo injection. Clones were read by immunoSEQ multiplex PCR, and TCRdb kept only the in-frame ones, dropping some. The data contain about 350,000 clones, 75% to 90% of them singletons. The specimen comprised peripheral blood, sampled in a trial of Ad26.COV2.S vaccine versus placebo. The source is a person aged 18-65 years who received the Ad26.COV2.S COVID-19 vaccine or a placebo.

This rearrangement joins TRBV28 to TRBJ1-1; D not resolved. The V end lost 8 bases, the J end lost 3 bases, and 4 bases lay between the germline ends. This CDR3 is 10 amino acids long. Germline-derived CDR1 and CDR2 are MDHEN and SYDVKM. The CDR3 sequence is CASSYTEAFF. The CDR3 DNA reads as TGTGCCAGCTCCTACACTGAAGCTTTCTTT.

The chain links TRBV19 to TRBJ2-7; 9 bases are a match to TRBD1. Germline V gene lookup returns CDR1 LNHDA and CDR2 SQIVND (reference sequence). This CDR3 is 16 amino acids long. The J segment lost 3 bases and the V segment lost 5 bases, leaving 11 bases of the junction unmatched. Here the CDR3 reads CASSSPGQGKNYEQYF. In DNA form, the CDR3 reads TGTGCCAGTAGTTCTCCAGGACAGGGGAAGAACTACGAGCAGTACTTC. Full variable domain (missing parts from reference TRBV19 and TRBJ2-7): DGGITQSPKYLFRKEGQNVTLSCEQNLNHDAMYWYRQDPGQGLRLIYYSQIVNDFQKGDIAEGYSVSREKKESFPLTVTSAQKNPTAFYLCASSSPGQGKNYEQYFGPGTRLTVT.

This chain joins TRBV6-1 and TRBJ2-7, with a possible D match to TRBD2 (5 bases). The germline CDR1 and CDR2 sequences are MNHNS and SASEGT. V shed 2 bases and J shed 0 bases, with 11 bases lying between them. There are 15 residues in the CDR3. The CDR3 bases are TGTGCCAGCAGTGAAACGGACTTAAGCTCCTACGAGCAGTACTTC. It translates to CASSETDLSSYEQYF.

This chain links TRBV28 with TRBJ2-1; TRBD2 matches at 13 bases. V lost 1 base and J lost 8; bases outside the gene matches: 5. Germline V gene data show CDR1 as MDHEN and CDR2 as SYDVKM. The CDR3 spans 16 residues. The CDR3 reads CASSLSLAGGFDEQFF. Here the CDR3 DNA reads TGTGCCAGCAGTTTATCACTAGCGGGAGGGTTTGATGAGCAGTTCTTC.

The V call is TRBV20-1, the J call TRBJ2-7; a possible D gene is TRBD2 (5 bases). Trimming pared 3 bases from V and 5 bases from J, leaving 20 bases between. The CDR3 has 15 amino acids. Germline V gives CDR1 DFQATT, CDR2 SNEGSKA (reference sequence). The CDR3 is CSASELPGKGNEQYF. For the CDR3, the DNA is TGCAGTGCTAGTGAATTACCCGGGAAGGGCAACGAGCAGTACTTC.

This clone was counted only a few times. The rearrangement uses TRBV6-2 or TRBV6-3 and TRBJ2-6; D is unclear. Germline assignment: CDR1 MNHEY and CDR2 SVGEGT. Deletions cut 6 bases from V and 0 bases from J, with 9 bases between. The CDR3 loop spans 15 amino acids. The CDR3 coding sequence is TGTGCCAGCAGCCAGGACGGCTCTGGGGCCAACGTCCTGACTTTC. This sequence encodes CASSQDGSGANVLTF.

The chain combines TRBV6-1 with TRBJ1-5, with a weak D call TRBD1 (5 bases). Germline values: CDR1 MNHNS, CDR2 SASEGT. The CDR3 consists of 14 residues. Trimming pared 5 bases from V and 4 bases from J, leaving 12 bases between. The CDR3 here is CASSFPGGNQPQHF. CDR3 bases: TGTGCCAGCAGTTTTCCGGGGGGGAATCAGCCCCAGCATTTT.

The chain employs TRBV4-1 and TRBJ1-2; D is unresolved. Trimming took 2 bases from V and 4 from J, leaving 20 bases between them. This CDR3 has 17 residues. Looked up from germline, CDR1 is MGHRA and CDR2 is YSYEKL. For the CDR3, the DNA is TGCGCCAGCAGCCAAACCCTTCGGAACCCCCAGGTCTATGGCTACACCTTC. It encodes CASSQTLRNPQVYGYTF.

CDR3 region: CASSLQGLNNEQFF. In DNA form, the CDR3 reads TGTGCCAGCAGTCTCCAGGGACTGAACAATGAGCAGTTCTTC. The V and J genes are TRBV6-2 or TRBV6-3 and TRBJ2-1; possible D gene TRBD2, 6 bases. Per the germline V gene, CDR1 is MNHEY and CDR2 is SVGEGT. Trimming removed 5 bases from V and 5 bases from J, with 13 bases in between. The CDR3 spans 14 residues.

The chain joins TRBV21-1 to TRBJ1-6; no check of the table's D call, TRBD1, against the DNA was made. TRBV21-1 constitutes a pseudogene. The CDR3 loop spans 15 amino acids. DNA for the CDR3: TGTGCCAGCAGCAAAGGGCAGGTAAAATATTCACCCCTCCACTTT. Translation: CASSKGQVKYSPLHF.

This clone was seen once. The J gene is TRBJ2-7, the V gene TRBV19; D is ambiguous. The germline V gene encodes CDR1 LNHDA and CDR2 SQIVND (reference sequence). Trimming pared 3 bases from V and 7 bases from J, leaving 13 bases between. This CDR3 has 13 amino acids. As DNA, the CDR3 is TGTGCCAGTAGTATTGAGGACCGTGGGGAGCAGTACTTC. Translation: CASSIEDRGEQYF.

V usage is TRBV19 and J usage is TRBJ1-2; possible D gene TRBD1, 6 bases. Germline-derived CDR1 and CDR2 are LNHDA and SQIVND (reference sequence). The CDR3 runs 13 residues. V was cut by 4 bases and J by 8 bases, with 14 bases left in between. CDR3 in DNA: TGTGCCAGTAGTACAGGGGTAGGAGGAGGCTACACCTTC. This translates into CASSTGVGGGYTF.

The J gene is TRBJ2-7, the V gene TRBV2; 8 bases map to TRBD1. Unmatched junction bases numbered 0, after V lost 1 base and J lost 1 base. The CDR3 spans 14 residues. Germline CDR1 and CDR2: SNHLY and FYNNEI. The CDR3 coding sequence is TGTGCCAGCAGTGAAGGGACAGGGTCCTACGAGCAGTACTTC. Protein: CASSEGTGSYEQYF.

The chain is built from TRBV4-2 and TRBJ2-2, with TRBD1 as a possible D gene (6 bases). Per germline, CDR1 LGHNA and CDR2 YNFKEQ. Trimming stripped 0 bases from V and 7 bases from J, with 18 bases between. The CDR3 runs to 17 residues. The CDR3 bases are TGTGCCAGCAGCCAAGATTCAGGGGCGCGTATGATCGGGGAGCTGTTTTTT. Encoded protein: CASSQDSGARMIGELFF.

The chain carries TRBV7-6 and TRBJ1-4; 7 nucleotides agree with TRBD1. The CDR3 is made up of 17 amino acids. CDR1 is SGHVS and CDR2 is FNYEAQ in the germline V gene. V was clipped by 5 bases and J by 5 bases; unmatched bases: 14. The CDR3 DNA follows: TGTGCCAGCAGCCCGCGACAGGGTGGGGAGCTCAATGAAAAACTGTTTTTT. It codes for CASSPRQGGELNEKLFF.